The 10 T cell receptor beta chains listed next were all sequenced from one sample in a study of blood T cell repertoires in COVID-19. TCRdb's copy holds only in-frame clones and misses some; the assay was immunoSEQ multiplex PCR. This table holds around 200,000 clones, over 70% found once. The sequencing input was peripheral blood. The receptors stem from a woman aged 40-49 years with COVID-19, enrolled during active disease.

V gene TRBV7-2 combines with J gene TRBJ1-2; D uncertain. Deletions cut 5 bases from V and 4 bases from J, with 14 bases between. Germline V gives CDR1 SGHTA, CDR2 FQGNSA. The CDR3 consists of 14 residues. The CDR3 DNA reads TGTGCCAGCAGCCCAGAGACATATCCCTATGGCTACACCTTC. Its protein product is CASSPETYPYGYTF.

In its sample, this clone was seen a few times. CDR3 sequence: CASSPGNYGYTF. CDR3 coding DNA: TGTGCCAGCAGCCCAGGAAACTATGGCTACACCTTC. This chain links TRBV28 with TRBJ1-2, with no clear D. Germline V gene lookup returns CDR1 MDHEN and CDR2 SYDVKM. CDR3 length: 12 residues. Trimming removed 6 bases at V and 2 bases at J, with 7 bases between.

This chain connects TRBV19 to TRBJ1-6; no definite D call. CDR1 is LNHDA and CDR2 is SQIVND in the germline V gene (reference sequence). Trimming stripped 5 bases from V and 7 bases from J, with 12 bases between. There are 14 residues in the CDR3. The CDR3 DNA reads TGTGCCAGTAGTGAGGACCCGGGGAATTCACCCCTCCACTTT. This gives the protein CASSEDPGNSPLHF.

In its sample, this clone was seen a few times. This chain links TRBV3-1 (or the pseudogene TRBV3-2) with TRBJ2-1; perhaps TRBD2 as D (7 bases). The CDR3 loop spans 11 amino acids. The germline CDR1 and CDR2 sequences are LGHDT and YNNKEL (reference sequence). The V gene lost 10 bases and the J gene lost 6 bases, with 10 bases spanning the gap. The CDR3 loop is CATRGANEQFF. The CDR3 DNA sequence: TGTGCCACCCGGGGGGCCAATGAGCAGTTCTTC.

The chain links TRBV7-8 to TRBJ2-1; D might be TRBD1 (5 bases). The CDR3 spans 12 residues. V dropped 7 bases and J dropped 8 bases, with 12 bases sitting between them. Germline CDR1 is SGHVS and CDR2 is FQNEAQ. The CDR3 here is CASTYLGHEQFF. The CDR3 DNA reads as TGTGCCAGCACCTATTTGGGGCATGAGCAGTTCTTC.

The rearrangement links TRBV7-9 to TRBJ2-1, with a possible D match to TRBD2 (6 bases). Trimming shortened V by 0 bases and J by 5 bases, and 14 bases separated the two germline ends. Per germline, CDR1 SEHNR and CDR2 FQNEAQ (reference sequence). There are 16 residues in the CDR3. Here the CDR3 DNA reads TGTGCCAGCAGCTTAGCGGAGGGGCGCTCGGACAATGAGCAGTTCTTC. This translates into CASSLAEGRSDNEQFF.

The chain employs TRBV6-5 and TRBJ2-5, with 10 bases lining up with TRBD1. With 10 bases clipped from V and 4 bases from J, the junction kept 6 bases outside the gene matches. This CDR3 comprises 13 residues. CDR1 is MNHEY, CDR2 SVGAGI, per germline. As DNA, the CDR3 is TGTGCCACCAAGACAGGGGGCGGAGAGACCCAGTACTTC. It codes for CATKTGGGETQYF.

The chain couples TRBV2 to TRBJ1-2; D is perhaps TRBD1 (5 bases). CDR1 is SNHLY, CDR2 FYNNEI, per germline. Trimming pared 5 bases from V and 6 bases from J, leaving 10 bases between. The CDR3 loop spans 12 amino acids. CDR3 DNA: TGTGCCAGCAGTCAAGACAGTCATGGCTACACCTTC. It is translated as CASSQDSHGYTF.

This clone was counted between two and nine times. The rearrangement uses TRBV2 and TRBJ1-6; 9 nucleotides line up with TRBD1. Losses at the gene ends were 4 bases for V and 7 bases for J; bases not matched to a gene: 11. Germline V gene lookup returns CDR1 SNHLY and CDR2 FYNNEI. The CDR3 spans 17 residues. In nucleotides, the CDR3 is TGTGCCAGCAGTGGGTATGCGGGGACAGGGTACAATTCACCCCTCCACTTT. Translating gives CASSGYAGTGYNSPLHF.

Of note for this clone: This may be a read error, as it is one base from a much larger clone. CDR3 in DNA: TGTGCCAGCAGTGACTCGACAGGGCCAGATACGCAGTATTTT. This codes for CASSDSTGPDTQYF. V is TRBV6-4 and J is TRBJ2-3, with 7 bases that match TRBD1. The length of the CDR3 is 14 residues. J was trimmed by 4 bases and V by 0 bases; bases with no gene match: 1. Looked up from germline, CDR1 is MRHNA and CDR2 is SNTAGT.